This TCR beta chain originates from a study of blood T cell repertoires in COVID-19. In the study overall: Samples taken during acute and convalescent COVID-19 were collected in the United States, Italy and Spain.

This clone was recorded a few times. Some clones are missing from TCRdb's copy, which holds only in-frame ones; the method was immunoSEQ multiplex PCR. Found here are 150,000 to 200,000 clones, 79% of them singletons; the top ten hold approximately 5.9%. The source is a woman between 40 and 50 years old with COVID-19, enrolled during active disease. What was sequenced was peripheral blood.

In nucleotides, the CDR3 is TGTGCCAGCATTGCTAGCGGGAGCTACGAGCAGTACTTC. It encodes CASIASGSYEQYF. This chain uses TRBV6-5 with TRBJ2-7, with 10 bases fitting TRBD2. Germline V CDR1 and CDR2: MNHEY, SVGAGI. With V trimmed by 7 bases and J by 3 bases, 3 bases remained unmatched. There are 13 residues in the CDR3.